Detailed here is one T cell receptor (beta chain). This entry is derived from a study of blood T cells in healthy people across ages. Using a J-beta primer mix together with a sample-barcoded 5' primer, a second PCR was run for roughly 6 to 12 cycles. MiXCR, applied by TCRdb to the 5' RACE reads, yields one record per CDR3 protein. The table includes about 1.6 million distinct CDR3 sequences, about 32% detected once. Sequenced sample: blood. This TCR came from a woman aged 25 to 45 in good health.

The CDR3 here is CASSPRPDFRYEQYF. CDR3 DNA: TGTGCCAGCAGCCCCCGCCCAGATTTCAGGTACGAGCAGTACTTC. The chain joins TRBV3-1 to TRBJ2-7; D gene ambiguous. Trimming cost V 4 bases and J 4 bases, with 17 bases left between them. This CDR3 spans 15 amino acids. From germline, CDR1 is LGHDT and CDR2 YNNKEL (reference sequence).